The clone carrying this T cell receptor beta chain was found a few times. Germline V lookup: CDR1 SGHRS, CDR2 YFSETQ. CDR3 length equals 12 residues. TCRdb itself ran the 5' RACE reads through MiXCR, one entry per CDR3 protein. The table records approximately 500,000 distinct CDR3 sequences, 13% to 15% of them present only once. The data derive from a study of identical twins. These records were also assigned to another study, of yellow fever vaccine responses in identical twins.

V gene TRBV5-1 combines with J gene TRBJ1-3; no clear D. The receptor comes from a woman younger than 30 in good health. Material for sequencing was CD4+ T cells sorted from blood. The CDR3 coding sequence is TGCGCGAGCCGCGGGATTGGAAACACCATATATTTT. The encoded protein is CASRGIGNTIYF.